The 2 T cell receptor beta chains below come from one sample, sequenced in a study of blood T cell repertoires in COVID-19. Libraries were prepared by immunoSEQ multiplex PCR; TCRdb keeps only in-frame clonotypes and omits some of them. Here the sample spans about 120,000 clones, roughly 69% being singletons. Material: peripheral blood. These receptors originate from a woman aged 70-85 years with acute or convalescent COVID-19.

This clone was found once. This chain's CDR3 is CASSRGQFQETQYF. The DNA for the CDR3 is TGTGCCAGCTCACGAGGACAGTTCCAAGAGACCCAGTACTTC. The V and J genes are TRBV18 and TRBJ2-5; weak D call: TRBD1 (6 bases). Trimming shortened V by 4 bases and J by 1 base, and 10 bases separated the two germline ends. Germline V gives CDR1 KGHSH, CDR2 LQKENI. The CDR3 is made up of 14 amino acids.

This clone has just a few counts. The chain is built from TRBV2 and TRBJ1-5, with TRBD1 matching 7 bases. Germline lookup yields CDR1 SNHLY and CDR2 FYNNEI. V was clipped by 4 bases and J by 0 bases; unmatched bases: 6. The CDR3 loop spans 16 amino acids. CDR3 residues: CASSVLGQVSNQPQHF. The CDR3 DNA follows: TGTGCCAGCAGTGTTTTAGGACAGGTTAGCAATCAGCCCCAGCATTTT. Based on the CDR3 plus reference TRBV2 and TRBJ1-5, the full variable domain is EPEVTQTPSHQVTQMGQEVILRCVPISNHLYFYWYRQILGQKVEFLVSFYNNEISEKSEIFDDQFSVERPDGSNFTLKIRSTKLEDSAMYFCASSVLGQVSNQPQHFGDGTRLSIL.